This TCR beta chain emerged from a study of shared clonotypes between healthy human individuals. Using immunoSEQ multiplex PCR, the repertoire was profiled, and TCRdb retains in-frame clones only, with some absent. The table has some 600,000 clones, roughly 96% seen once; the top ten hold about 0.11%. There are a few counts of this clone. At the DNA level, this CDR3 is encoded by other sequences in the same sample as well. Trimming removed 0 bases from V and 6 bases from J, with 4 bases in between. Germline assignment: CDR1 SGDLS and CDR2 YYNGEE. The CDR3 length is 12 residues. Only CD45RO-negative cells positively selected for CCR7 counted as naive CD8 cells, so terminally differentiated effector memory CD45RA+ cells were excluded.

The specimen was naive CD8+ T cells sorted from blood. The chain combines TRBV9 with TRBJ2-1; D remains ambiguous. This clonotype was sampled from a woman younger than 45 in good health. The DNA of the CDR3 is TGTGCCAGCAGCGTAGAGGGCAATGAGCAGTTCTTC. Its translation: CASSVEGNEQFF.